This entry describes one TCR beta chain. This entry is derived from a study of control samples from healthy donors and cancer patients. The method was immunoSEQ multiplex PCR; TCRdb's version includes in-frame clones alone and lacks a portion of them. This table holds roughly 370,000 clones, about nine tenths found once. This TCR came from a man aged 35 to 55 with head and neck cancer. Sequencing input: PBMCs.

CDR3 amino acids: CASSQDRAGGPTDTQYF. DNA for the CDR3: TGTGCCAGCAGCCAAGATAGAGCGGGAGGGCCCACAGATACGCAGTATTTT. The V call is TRBV14, the J call TRBJ2-3; TRBD2 aligns across 10 bases. There are 17 residues in the CDR3. The V gene's germline CDR1 is SGHDN and CDR2 FVKESK. J was trimmed by 2 bases and V by 0 bases; bases with no gene match: 5.